Following are 14 T cell receptor beta chains from one sample sequenced in a study of OX40 agonist ivuxolimab in advanced cancers. The method behind the library was the immunoSEQ multiplex PCR assay. TCRdb mirrors the immuneACCESS table, restricted to in-frame sequences. Some clones are absent from its copies; in checked studies, under half trace to an unresolved V gene, and the reason for the others is unknown. Present in this sample are approximately 28,000 clones, approximately 84% of which were seen just once. The top ten clonotypes cover about a sixth of the sample. The starting material was CD4+ or CD8+ T cells sorted from blood, obtained in a trial of the OX40 agonist ivuxolimab. Receptors originate from an adult with an advanced solid tumor such as melanoma, head and neck, liver or kidney cancer.

In its sample, this clone was seen a few times. The rearrangement joins TRBV21-1 to TRBJ2-3; TRBD1 reflects the table's D call only, with no check against the DNA. TRBV21-1 is a pseudogene. The CDR3 runs to 16 residues. The CDR3 DNA sequence: TGTGCCAGCAGCGAAACGACAGGGATTTGGACAGATACGCAGTATTTT. Amino acid sequence: CASSETTGIWTDTQYF.

The chain couples TRBV5-1 to TRBJ2-4, with 11 positions matching TRBD1. Germline V CDR1 and CDR2: SGHRS, YFSETQ. The CDR3 contains 13 residues. The V and J ends lost 4 bases and 8 bases, in that order; junction bases with no gene match: 2. The CDR3 DNA reads TGCGCCAGCAGCCGGGACAGGGGGGACATTCAGTACTTC. Its protein product is CASSRDRGDIQYF.

CDR3 nucleotides: TGCGCCAGCAGCCAAGGATGGTCAGACTATGGCTACACCTTC. Translating gives CASSQGWSDYGYTF. The J gene is TRBJ1-2, the V gene TRBV4-3, with no clear D. The germline CDR1 and CDR2 sequences are LGHNA and YSLEER. The CDR3 runs to 14 residues. The V end was cut by 1 base, the J end by 3 bases, with 9 bases between.

This clone was recorded only once. The chain combines TRBV25-1 with TRBJ1-1, with D unresolved. CDR3 size: 11 residues. CDR1 MGHDK and CDR2 SYGVNS come from the germline V gene. The germline V and J ends were trimmed by 7 bases and 1 base, with 4 bases remaining between them. CDR3 nucleotides: TGTGCCAGCATCAGGAACACTGAAGCTTTCTTT. This sequence encodes CASIRNTEAFF.

V gene TRBV2 combines with J gene TRBJ1-2, with 8 bases lining up with TRBD1. CDR3 size: 15 residues. J lost 4 bases, V lost 6 bases, and 10 bases had no gene match. CDR1 SNHLY and CDR2 FYNNEI come from the germline V gene. CDR3 DNA sequence: TGTGCCAGCAGCACCGGGACAGGAGACTTCTATGGCTACACCTTC. Translating gives CASSTGTGDFYGYTF.

The CDR3 loop reads CASSLESGGRSYQETQYF. CDR3 bases: TGTGCCAGCAGCTTGGAGTCCGGCGGACGCTCGTACCAAGAGACCCAGTACTTC. The genes are TRBV5-4 and TRBJ2-5; unclear D gene. V lost 0 bases, J lost 0 bases, and 18 bases lay in between. The germline V gene has CDR1 SGHNT and CDR2 YYREEE (reference sequence). The CDR3 extends over 18 amino acids.

This rearrangement joins TRBV7-9 to TRBJ2-7, with D unclear. V lost 3 bases and J lost 3, with 6 bases in between. The CDR3 consists of 12 residues. CDR1 is SEHNR, CDR2 FQNEAQ, per germline (reference sequence). The CDR3 region has the DNA TGTGCCAGCAGCTTTAATAGCTACGAGCAGTACTTC. Its protein product is CASSFNSYEQYF.

This clone is medium-sized (0.01 to 0.1%) in the sample. The chain has TRBV29-1 and TRBJ2-3, with D perhaps TRBD1 (6 bases). The CDR3 spans 14 residues. Trimming took off 1 base at V and 6 bases at J, with 14 bases between the two ends. Germline V gene sequence: CDR1 SQVTM, CDR2 ANQGSEA. The CDR3 protein is CSVEGGTLPDTQYF. The CDR3 nucleotides read TGCAGCGTTGAAGGTGGGACACTCCCGGATACGCAGTATTTT.

This chain uses TRBV5-5 with TRBJ1-2, with 9 bases that match TRBD1. Germline lookup yields CDR1 SGHKS and CDR2 YYEKEE (reference sequence). The J segment lost 6 bases and the V segment lost 4 bases, leaving 4 bases of the junction unmatched. CDR3 length: 13 amino acids. The CDR3 loop is CASSRDRANGYTF. The CDR3 region has the DNA TGTGCCAGCAGCCGGGACAGGGCGAATGGCTACACCTTC.

This clone has just a few counts. The chain joins TRBV6-5 to TRBJ2-7, with a tentative D call TRBD2 (6 bases). The CDR3 is 15 amino acids. From germline, CDR1 is MNHEY and CDR2 SVGAGI. V was shortened by 5 bases and J by 0 bases, with 14 bases between the two germline ends. The CDR3 region has the DNA TGTGCCAGCAGTCTCTCGGCGGGGTACTCCTACGAGCAGTACTTC. This encodes CASSLSAGYSYEQYF.

The rearrangement joins TRBV6-6 to TRBJ2-7; unclear D gene. Trimming pared 2 bases from V and 6 bases from J, leaving 17 bases between. Per germline, CDR1 MNHNY and CDR2 SVGAGI (reference sequence). This CDR3 comprises 15 residues. Written as DNA, the CDR3 is TGTGCCAGCAGTTACAATTTGGCAGCTAATGGCGAGCAGTACTTC. Translating it yields CASSYNLAANGEQYF.

The rearrangement links TRBV5-1 to TRBJ2-7; 10 bases fit TRBD1. Per the germline V gene, CDR1 is SGHRS and CDR2 is YFSETQ. CDR3 length: 13 residues. V shed 3 bases, J shed 3 bases, and the junction held 0 bases outside the gene matches. CDR3 sequence (DNA): TGCGCCAGCAGCTGGACAGGGGGCTACGAGCAGTACTTC. Translation: CASSWTGGYEQYF.

The chain carries TRBV7-9 and TRBJ1-1; possibly TRBD1 for D (5 bases). Germline V CDR1 and CDR2: SEHNR, FQNEAQ (reference sequence). This CDR3 has 14 amino acids. Trimming took off 3 bases at V and 4 bases at J, with 12 bases between the two ends. Written as DNA, the CDR3 is TGTGCCAGCAGCTTCCTCCTCGGGGGCACTGAAGCTTTCTTT. Translation gives CASSFLLGGTEAFF. Looking up the rest from reference TRBV7-9 and TRBJ1-1 gives the full variable domain: DTGVSQNPRHKITKRGQNVTFRCDPISEHNRLYWYRQTLGQGPEFLTYFQNEAQLEKSRLLSDRFSAERPKGSFSTLEIQRTEQGDSAMYLCASSFLLGGTEAFFGQGTRLTVV.

The rearrangement joins TRBV11-2 to TRBJ2-1; tentative D call: TRBD1 (6 bases). The CDR3 covers 16 residues. Trimming pared 4 bases from V and 8 bases from J, leaving 21 bases between. Germline CDR1 SGHAT, CDR2 FQNNGV. The CDR3 bases are TGTGCCAGCAGCTCAACTGGACAGAGAGTGTACGATGAGCAGTTCTTC. Residues: CASSSTGQRVYDEQFF.